The 11 T cell receptor beta chains below come from one sample, sequenced in a study of blood T cells in healthy people across ages. A second about 6 to 12 cycle PCR used barcoded and J-beta primers. Via MiXCR, TCRdb re-called the 5' RACE reads, giving one row per CDR3 protein. The data contain about 1.6 million distinct CDR3 sequences, almost 35% of them seen just once; the ten biggest clones take up around 11%. Sequencing used blood. These receptors originate from a woman aged 25 to 45 in good health.

This clonotype was recorded a few times. The chain joins TRBV2 to TRBJ2-4; D is tentatively TRBD1 or TRBD2 (6 bases each). The V and J ends lost 4 bases and 2 bases respectively, with 15 bases between them. From germline, CDR1 is SNHLY and CDR2 FYNNEI. The CDR3 consists of 16 residues. CDR3 in DNA: TGTGCCAGCAGTGGGAAGGGGGGTAGACCCAAAAACATTCAGTACTTC. Protein sequence: CASSGKGGRPKNIQYF. Filled out from reference TRBV2 and TRBJ2-4, the complete variable domain reads EPEVTQTPSHQVTQMGQEVILRCVPISNHLYFYWYRQILGQKVEFLVSFYNNEISEKSEIFDDQFSVERPDGSNFTLKIRSTKLEDSAMYFCASSGKGGRPKNIQYFGAGTRLSVL.

This clonotype was found a few times. This sequence joins TRBV7-3 and TRBJ2-1; tentative D call: TRBD1 (6 bases). The CDR3 has 13 residues. Trimming shortened V by 4 bases and J by 8 bases, and 12 bases separated the two germline ends. Germline assignment: CDR1 SGHTA and CDR2 FQGTGA. This CDR3 is CASSSHRTDEQFF. The CDR3 DNA reads as TGTGCCAGCAGCTCGCACCGGACAGATGAGCAGTTCTTC. Variable domain in full (rest from reference TRBV7-3 and TRBJ2-1): GAGVSQTPSNKVTEKGKYVELRCDPISGHTALYWYRQSLGQGPEFLIYFQGTGAADDSGLPNDRFFAVRPEGSVSTLKIQRTERGDSAVYLCASSSHRTDEQFFGPGTRLTVL.

There are a few counts of this clonotype. The rearrangement links TRBV5-5 to TRBJ2-3, with 8 bases identical to TRBD2. The CDR3 is 16 residues long. V was clipped by 7 bases and J by 0 bases; unmatched bases: 10. CDR1 is SGHKS, CDR2 YYEKEE, per germline (reference sequence). The CDR3 region is CASPPGGMASTDTQYF. CDR3 DNA: TGTGCCAGCCCCCCGGGGGGGATGGCTAGCACAGATACGCAGTATTTT. Together with reference TRBV5-5 and TRBJ2-3, the CDR3 gives the full variable domain: DAGVTQSPTHLIKTRGQQVTLRCSPISGHKSVSWYQQVLGQGPQFIFQYYEKEERGRGNFPDRFSARQFPNYSSELNVNALLLGDSALYLCASPPGGMASTDTQYFGPGTRLTVL.

This chain connects TRBV5-1 to TRBJ2-7, with no clear D. The CDR3 runs to 14 residues. Germline values: CDR1 SGHRS, CDR2 YFSETQ. The germline V and J ends were trimmed by 5 bases and 1 base, with 13 bases remaining between them. CDR3 region: CASRFRTESYEQYF. Written as DNA, the CDR3 is TGCGCCAGCAGATTTCGGACCGAGTCCTACGAGCAGTACTTC.

This rearrangement joins TRBV4-2 to TRBJ2-3, with D unresolved. V lost 5 bases, J lost 0 bases, and 12 bases lay in between. CDR1 and CDR2 from the germline V gene are LGHNA and YNFKEQ. The CDR3 is 15 amino acids. CDR3 in amino acids: CASSGVKPSTDTQYF. CDR3 bases: TGTGCCAGCAGCGGAGTTAAACCTAGCACAGATACGCAGTATTTT.

In nucleotides, the CDR3 is TGTGCCACGACAGGGCCGATGAACACTGAAGCTTTCTTT. Protein sequence: CATTGPMNTEAFF. The chain joins TRBV6-2 or TRBV6-3 to TRBJ1-1; 7 bases line up with TRBD1. Unmatched junction bases numbered 5, after V lost 10 bases and J lost 0 bases. Germline lookup yields CDR1 MNHEY and CDR2 SVGEGT. This CDR3 has 13 residues.

The chain carries TRBV7-2 and TRBJ2-4; the D gene is possibly TRBD1 (6 bases). The tail of the sequence fits TRBJ2-7 better, so the J call may be wrong. The germline gives CDR1 SGHTA, CDR2 FQGNSA. This CDR3 is 17 amino acids long. For the CDR3, the DNA is TGTGCCAGCAGTCCAGGGGTAGGGACACTCCGTGAAGACGAGCAGTACTTC. Its translation is CASSPGVGTLREDEQYF.

This chain links TRBV9 with TRBJ1-1, with 7 bases fitting TRBD1. V lost 5 bases, J lost 1 base, and 5 bases stayed unmatched. The CDR3 has 14 residues. From germline, CDR1 is SGDLS and CDR2 YYNGEE. CDR3 sequence (DNA): TGTGCCAGCAGGGAGGGACAGCAGAACACTGAAGCTTTCTTT. Translated, it gives CASREGQQNTEAFF.

Points on this clonotype: A much larger clone is a single base away; this may be a read error. The chain combines TRBV7-9 with TRBJ2-5; D is unresolved. This CDR3 has 13 amino acids. Germline V gene data show CDR1 as SEHNR and CDR2 as FQNEAQ (reference sequence). The V end lost 2 bases, the J end lost 11 bases, and 15 bases lay between the germline ends. CDR3 coding DNA: TGTGCCAGCAGCTTATCTCATACCTACGGGCAGTACTTC. Residues: CASSLSHTYGQYF.

CDR3 DNA: TGCGCCAGCAGCCAAGTGGACCGCCGAAAACTGTTTTTT. Its translation: CASSQVDRRKLFF. The chain is built from TRBV4-1 and TRBJ1-4; D call uncertain. V lost 1 base, J lost 10 bases, and 10 bases lay in between. Germline CDR1 MGHRA, CDR2 YSYEKL. The CDR3 is 13 residues long.

The sample holds a few counts of this clonotype. The chain links TRBV5-1 to TRBJ2-1; TRBD2 matches at 9 bases. V dropped 5 bases and J dropped 6; count of bases not matched to a gene: 3. The V gene's germline CDR1 is SGHRS and CDR2 YFSETQ. The CDR3 is made up of 13 amino acids. The CDR3 region is CASRIAGANEQFF. CDR3 DNA: TGCGCCAGCAGGATAGCGGGAGCCAATGAGCAGTTCTTC.